This T cell receptor beta chain was sequenced for a study of T cell responses to AZD1222 COVID-19 vaccine (dated by TCRdb to the early 2020s). The study in broad terms: A total of approximately 230 trial participants underwent TCR sequencing, of whom 207 received two doses of AZD1222 and about 25 received two doses of the MenACWY control vaccine. Enrollment into the trials was organized by age into subgroups of 18-55, 56-69 and 70-plus years, and those subgroups contained approximately 150, 30 and 60 TCR-sequenced participants, respectively.

Note on this clone: No cognate antigen has been identified for it. Base qualities are not at hand, and no much larger clone is one base apart. Additional DNA sequences in this sample encode the identical CDR3.

Results and caveats for the whole study, not just this receptor: After two AZD1222 doses, both the breadth and the depth of spike-specific TCRs were significantly higher than at day 0 and than in MenACWY recipients. The whole spike protein was spanned by vaccine-associated CD4 TCRs, and dominant responses were seen in regions 160-218 and 743-854. Only five to seven AZD1222 recipients were SARS-CoV-2 seropositive at baseline, limiting conclusions about previously exposed vaccinees. In the small 56-69-year group, the increase in depth fell short of significance, most likely because of low power. Participants were mostly white British and included more females than males, and it was suggested by the authors that clonal diversity may have been underestimated. Reportedly, almost half of the unique spike-specific TCRs recognized epitopes lying outside the regions that are mutated in the B.1.351 and B.1.1.7 variants. Because no samples from the day 14 peak response were available, repertoires could be characterized only after the peak T cell response.

What this sample's time point label stands for: baseline before first vaccination. The treatment or condition label here, explained by the study, means: meningococcal conjugate vaccine given as trial control. The vaccinee samples were drawn from two UK trials, COV001 and COV002, one of which was a single-blind randomized controlled phase 2/3 trial testing AZD1222 (ChAdOx1 nCoV-19) in healthy adults. For TCRbeta chain sequencing, PBMC samples from trial participants were taken at day 0 and at day 28 after the second dose. The CDR3 regions of human TCRbeta chains were analyzed by immunosequencing. As for the original processing: TCRs in the repertoires were compared against a reference library of SARS-CoV-2-specific TCRs that had been generated with the MIRA antigen-specificity platform. Breadth meant the fraction of unique TCRs that were SARS-CoV-2-associated, whereas depth meant the fraction of total T cells that were SARS-CoV-2-associated. Using the MIRA data, each spike-specific TCR was assigned both to the spike region to which the TCR was reactive and to a CD4 or CD8 class. Log10-transformed breadth and depth values were compared by one-way ANOVA with Sidak's multiple comparisons tests. Here the immuneACCESS table is served through TCRdb, limited to in-frame sequences with V and J called. Missing clones are a known gap in these copies; in checked studies unresolved V genes cover under half, and the rest lacks a known reason. Clonal size and the V and J genes are those of that table, whereas D and trimming came from the DNA. Within this sample are more than 140,000 clones, with about nine tenths of them counted one time only. 3% to 4% of the sample goes to the ten largest clones.

Sequencing used peripheral blood, obtained on day 0 of MenACWY control vaccination. The TCR comes from an adult in good health.

The DNA is TGTGCCAGCAGTTACTCGGGACAGGGGCACGAAAAACTGTTTTTT. Translated, this gives CASSYSGQGHEKLFF. Rearrangement joined TRBV6-2 or TRBV6-3 to TRBJ1-4; TRBD1 matches 10 bases in the middle. V ends up 0 bases short and J 8 bases short, with an unmatched junction base count of 3. Looking up the germline V gene yields CDR1 MNHEY and CDR2 SVGEGT. From the cysteine up to the phenylalanine, the CDR3 has a length of 15 residues. The DNA shown is the 45-base CDR3, in frame from base 1.